This T cell receptor beta chain was recorded in a study of T-cell reconstitution after alpha-beta-depleted transplantation in children. Construction of the TCRbeta library involved unique molecular identifiers. TCRdb called the PCR reads again in MiXCR, with one record for every CDR3 protein. The data show about 250,000 distinct CDR3 sequences, approximately 24% seen once. CDR3 length: 13 residues. Germline V gene lookup returns CDR1 SNHLY and CDR2 FYNNEI. Trimming stripped 4 bases from V and 2 bases from J, with 6 bases between. The source material was PBMCs, mostly from graft donor cells, sampled 360 days after TCRalphabeta/CD19-depleted stem cell transplant. The TCR was taken from a female patient younger than 10 who had a stem cell transplant for congenital amegakaryocytic thrombocytopenia, so the T cells may come from the graft donor. This chain joins TRBV2 and TRBJ1-5, with D perhaps TRBD1 (5 bases). Here the CDR3 reads CASSGGGNQPQHF. In nucleotides, the CDR3 is TGTGCCAGCAGTGGGGGCGGCAATCAGCCCCAGCATTTT.